The 25 T cell receptor beta chains given below trace back to one sample, sequenced in a study of immune heterogeneity within non-small cell lung tumors. With approximately 600 ng used per sample, the template was genomic DNA from bulk tumor. While surgery was under way, several biopsies spaced far apart were taken per primary tumor. Those enrolled were patients newly diagnosed with untreated non-small cell lung cancer and undergoing curative surgery. TCR beta CDR3 regions came from multiplex PCR with 32 forward V and 13 reverse J primers. TCRdb analysed the multiplex PCR reads with MiXCR anew, one entry per CDR3 protein. In the table there are roughly 4,500 distinct CDR3 sequences, around 23% of which are singletons. The specimen sequenced was lung tumor tissue. The receptor source for this set is a man in his sixties with non-small cell lung cancer.

The V call is TRBV7-6, the J call TRBJ1-1; TRBD1 aligns across 10 bases. With 4 bases clipped from V and 5 bases from J, the junction kept 7 bases outside the gene matches. Germline CDR1 SGHVS, CDR2 FNYEAQ. CDR3 length equals 15 residues. CDR3 bases: TGTGCCAGCAGCTCCAAGGGACAGGGGAGGACTGAAGCTTTCTTT. Amino acid sequence: CASSSKGQGRTEAFF.

The table lists this clonotype with a few counts. The chain recombines TRBV5-8 with TRBJ2-2, with TRBD1 matching 11 bases. V shed 3 bases and J 12 bases; nucleotides not matched to a gene: 28. There are 21 residues in the CDR3. Germline-derived CDR1 and CDR2 are SGHTS and YDEGEE. The CDR3: CASSSHRGTGGGGGPYRQLFF. Here the CDR3 DNA reads TGTGCCAGCAGCTCGCACCGGGGGACAGGGGGTGGCGGGGGGCCTTACAGGCAGCTGTTTTTT.

This clonotype was counted only a few times. The junction does not match germline at one end; this may be a read error. The rearrangement links TRBV7-7 to TRBJ2-3, with a weak D call TRBD2 (6 bases). The CDR3 has 14 amino acids. Germline CDR1 is SSHAT and CDR2 is FNYEAQ (reference sequence). The CDR3 is CASSLAADSHTQYF. Here the CDR3 DNA reads TGTGCTAGCAGCTTAGCGGCGGATTCGCATACGCAGTATTTT. Full variable domain (outside the CDR3, taken from reference TRBV7-7 and TRBJ2-3): GAGVSQSPRYKVTKRGQDVTLRCDPISSHATLYWYQQALGQGPEFLTYFNYEAQPDKSGLPSDRFSAERPEGSISTLTIQRTEQRDSAMYRCASSLAADSHTQYFGPGTRLTVL.

This clonotype occurred a few times. The chain couples TRBV18 to TRBJ2-3; D ambiguous. V lost 0 bases to trimming and J lost 0 bases, with 10 bases between them. Germline CDR1 and CDR2: KGHSH and LQKENI. The CDR3 has 16 residues. In DNA, the CDR3 is TGTGCCAGCTCACCACCGAAGAGATTTAGCACAGATACGCAGTATTTT. This codes for CASSPPKRFSTDTQYF.

This chain connects TRBV20-1 to TRBJ2-3; no reliable D call. Per germline, CDR1 DFQATT and CDR2 SNEGSKA (reference sequence). This CDR3 is built from 14 residues. V shed 3 bases and J shed 2 bases, with 12 bases lying between them. In DNA form, the CDR3 reads TGCAGTGCTAGTGAGGTGACACACACAGATACGCAGTATTTT. Translating it yields CSASEVTHTDTQYF.

The sample holds a few counts of this clonotype. The J gene is TRBJ2-3, the V gene TRBV10-1; the D call may be TRBD1 or TRBD2 (5 bases each). Germline CDR1 and CDR2: WNHNN and SYGVQD (reference sequence). Trimming pared 10 bases from V and 1 base from J, leaving 9 bases between. This CDR3 contains 12 residues. CDR3 coding DNA: TGCGCCACCGGGACCGGCACAGATACGCAGTATTTT. Residues: CATGTGTDTQYF.

In its sample, this clonotype was seen a few times. The V gene is TRBV7-9, the J gene TRBJ2-7, with D hard to call. This CDR3 region has 14 residues. The germline V and J ends were trimmed by 1 base and 1 base, with 8 bases remaining between them. Germline CDR1 SEHNR, CDR2 FQNEAQ (reference sequence). CDR3 sequence reads: CASSLVGGSYEQYF. CDR3 nucleotide sequence: TGTGCCAGCAGCTTAGTCGGCGGTTCCTACGAGCAGTACTTC.

This clonotype was counted between two and nine times. The chain uses TRBV20-1 and TRBJ1-2; D may be TRBD1 (5 bases). The CDR3 has 17 residues. Germline V gene sequence: CDR1 DFQATT, CDR2 SNEGSKA (reference sequence). With 6 bases removed from V and 1 base from J, the gap between germline ends came to 24 bases. The CDR3 coding sequence is TGCAGTGCCCCTTCGGAACCTCAGGGCGCCGGTAACTATGGCTACACCTTC. Protein: CSAPSEPQGAGNYGYTF.

This clonotype was counted between two and nine times. The chain employs TRBV6-1 and TRBJ2-7, with 11 bases lining up with TRBD1. CDR3 length: 14 residues. The germline CDR1 and CDR2 sequences are MNHNS and SASEGT. V lost 6 bases and J lost 4; bases outside the gene matches: 5. The CDR3 spells CASSHGTGGYEQYF. The DNA of the CDR3 is TGTGCCAGCAGCCACGGGACAGGGGGTTACGAGCAGTACTTC.

The chain couples TRBV28 to TRBJ1-2; TRBD1 might be the D (5 bases). V lost 6 bases, J lost 4 bases, and 6 bases lay in between. Germline V gene sequence: CDR1 MDHEN, CDR2 SYDVKM. The CDR3 runs 11 residues. The CDR3 protein is CASSDSYGYTF. CDR3 bases: TGTGCCAGCAGCGACAGCTATGGCTACACCTTC.

The chain recombines TRBV6-6 with TRBJ2-7; no definite D call. V lost 0 bases and J lost 2, with 5 bases in between. The CDR3 length is 13 residues. Germline assignment: CDR1 MNHNY and CDR2 SVGAGI (reference sequence). The CDR3 sequence is CASSYSFTYEQYF. The CDR3 coding sequence is TGTGCCAGCAGTTACTCTTTCACCTACGAGCAGTACTTC.

The chain joins TRBV6-2 or TRBV6-3 to TRBJ2-6; D is ambiguous. V was shortened by 6 bases and J by 0 bases, with 9 bases between the two germline ends. The V gene's germline CDR1 is MNHEY and CDR2 SVGEGT. CDR3 length: 15 residues. CDR3 sequence: CASSAHGSGANVLTF. CDR3 sequence (DNA): TGTGCCAGCAGCGCCCATGGCTCTGGGGCCAACGTCCTGACTTTC.

The chain couples TRBV5-1 to TRBJ2-2; D is unresolved. The CDR3 covers 13 residues. Germline CDR1 SGHRS, CDR2 YFSETQ. V gave up 0 bases and J gave up 6 bases, with 6 bases separating them. The CDR3 protein is CASSLVLAGELFF. Here the CDR3 DNA reads TGCGCCAGCAGCTTGGTTCTAGCCGGGGAGCTGTTTTTT.

This clonotype is labeled medium-sized. This rearrangement joins TRBV9 to TRBJ1-5; no definite D call. CDR3 size: 16 residues. V shed 0 bases and J shed 5 bases, with 15 bases lying between them. Germline V gene lookup returns CDR1 SGDLS and CDR2 YYNGEE. CDR3 sequence: CASSVVRVASYQPQHF. The CDR3 coding sequence is TGTGCCAGCAGCGTAGTAAGGGTCGCGTCCTATCAGCCCCAGCATTTT.

The rearrangement joins TRBV9 to TRBJ2-1; 8 bases align to TRBD2. The CDR3 consists of 14 residues. From germline, CDR1 is SGDLS and CDR2 YYNGEE. V gave up 5 bases and J gave up 4 bases; unmatched junction bases: 5. CDR3 sequence reads: CASSGVAGYNEQFF. Written as DNA, the CDR3 is TGTGCCAGCAGTGGCGTAGCGGGATACAATGAGCAGTTCTTC.

This clonotype was recorded a few times. Germline and junction disagree at one end, which may indicate a read error. The chain uses TRBV11-1 and TRBJ2-1; 9 bases line up with TRBD2. CDR3 length: 16 amino acids. CDR1 and CDR2 (germline): SGHAT, FQDESV (reference sequence). The CDR3 DNA follows: TGTGCCAGCAGCGTAGCGGGAGAGGGGTCCTACAATGAGCAGTTCTTC. This gives the protein CASSVAGEGSYNEQFF.

This clonotype appeared a single time. One end of the junction does not line up with germline, which may come from a read error. The CDR3 DNA reads as TGCGCCAGCGGTGAGCGGACTATCGGTGAGCAGTTCTTC. This sequence encodes CASGERTIGEQFF. This rearrangement joins TRBV10-1 to TRBJ2-5; D is possibly TRBD2 (6 bases). TRBJ2-1 matches the DNA end more closely, so the J call is doubtful. Germline lookup yields CDR1 WNHNN and CDR2 SYGVQD (reference sequence). This CDR3 comprises 13 residues.

This clonotype was observed a handful of times. J is TRBJ2-3 and V is TRBV10-3; D remains unclear. The CDR3 contains 17 residues. The V end was cut by 3 bases, the J end by 5 bases, with 21 bases between. Germline CDR1 is ENHRY and CDR2 is SYGVKD. The CDR3 sequence is CAISERSGRIAGDTQYF. CDR3 DNA sequence: TGTGCCATCAGTGAAAGGTCCGGCAGGATCGCTGGAGATACGCAGTATTTT.

V gene TRBV30 combines with J gene TRBJ2-7, with 7 bases fitting TRBD2. In germline, CDR1 is GTSNPN, CDR2 SVGIG (reference sequence). V lost 4 bases, J lost 0 bases, and 3 bases stayed unmatched. The CDR3 is made up of 13 amino acids. This CDR3 reads CAWTSGNSYEQYF. In DNA form, the CDR3 reads TGTGCCTGGACCAGCGGGAACTCCTACGAGCAGTACTTC.

V and J are TRBV5-5 and TRBJ2-7; no firm D call. This CDR3 contains 12 residues. Trimming pared 4 bases from V and 6 bases from J, leaving 11 bases between. CDR1 is SGHKS and CDR2 is YYEKEE in the germline V gene (reference sequence). CDR3 in amino acids: CASSGKAVEQYF. DNA for the CDR3: TGTGCCAGCAGCGGGAAGGCGGTCGAGCAGTACTTC.

A few counts support this clonotype. DNA for the CDR3: TGCAGTGCTAGAGATTTGGGACTAGCCTACCAAGAGACCCAGTACTTC. It specifies CSARDLGLAYQETQYF. The rearrangement links TRBV20-1 to TRBJ2-5; 9 positions agree with TRBD2. This CDR3 spans 16 amino acids. V lost 0 bases, J lost 0 bases, and 5 bases stayed unmatched. Germline V gene data show CDR1 as DFQATT and CDR2 as SNEGSKA (reference sequence).

The gene calls are TRBV20-1 and TRBJ2-1; 8 bases fit TRBD2. Trimming removed 2 bases from V and 8 bases from J; junction bases left unmatched: 14. Per germline, CDR1 DFQATT and CDR2 SNEGSKA (reference sequence). The CDR3 sequence is 16 residues long. The CDR3, as DNA: TGCAGTGCTAGATCTCCACGCCCGGGGGGGTTGGATGAGCAGTTCTTC. This translates into CSARSPRPGGLDEQFF.

This clonotype was counted between two and nine times. V gene TRBV5-5 combines with J gene TRBJ2-6; no definite D call. The CDR3 spans 15 residues. Germline V gene lookup returns CDR1 SGHKS and CDR2 YYEKEE (reference sequence). V gave up 4 bases and J gave up 0 bases, with 8 bases separating them. The DNA of the CDR3 is TGTGCCAGCAGCCACGCGGCCTCTGGGGCCAACGTCCTGACTTTC. Encoded protein: CASSHAASGANVLTF.

The J gene is TRBJ2-7, the V gene TRBV18; 8 nucleotides match TRBD2. After removal of 6 bases from V and 2 bases from J, the junction contained 9 bases not matched to a gene. CDR1 KGHSH and CDR2 LQKENI come from the germline V gene. The CDR3 runs to 15 residues. CDR3 DNA: TGTGCCAGCTCTACCACCGGGGGGGGGGCCTACGAGCAGTACTTC. Translated, it gives CASSTTGGGAYEQYF.

This clonotype is judged large (0.1 to 1%). The chain combines TRBV19 with TRBJ2-2; D unresolved. Trimming left V 1 base short and J 5 bases short, with 5 bases between. From germline, CDR1 is LNHDA and CDR2 SQIVND (reference sequence). The CDR3 runs to 13 residues. The chain's CDR3 is CASSIGETGELFF. The CDR3 DNA follows: TGTGCCAGTAGTATAGGGGAAACCGGGGAGCTGTTTTTT.